This record looks at one T cell receptor beta chain sequence and its context. Its antigen is as yet unknown. This sample is part of a study of T cell responses to AZD1222 COVID-19 vaccine. The wider study: Second-dose timings of about 4 or about 12 weeks were pooled.

Study results and limitations: Only 5 or 6 people who got AZD1222 tested seropositive at baseline. White British donors predominated, females outnumbered males, and clonal diversity was possibly underestimated.

Clones were sequenced by immunoSEQ multiplex PCR, and TCRdb holds only the in-frame ones, with some missing. The data contain 100,000 to 120,000 clones, about 87% of them singletons. The receptor comes from an adult in good health. Sequenced material: peripheral blood, taken on day 0 of AZD1222 vaccination.

The chain's CDR3 is CASSQERRSGNTEAFF. In nucleotides, the CDR3 is TGTGCCAGCAGCCAAGAACGTAGGTCAGGGAACACTGAAGCTTTCTTT. The chain carries TRBV14 and TRBJ1-1; D gene uncertain. Germline V CDR1 and CDR2: SGHDN, FVKESK. The CDR3 is 16 residues long. Trimming took off 0 bases at V and 1 base at J, with 12 bases between the two ends.